The sequence of this T cell receptor (beta chain) was determined in a study of shared clonotypes between healthy human individuals (dated by TCRdb to between 2020 and 2021). Concerning the study at large: Three men and a couple of women, aged 18 to 49 years, made up the cohort. For each donor, three plates each were used for CD4 naive and CD4 memory, two plates were used for CD8 naive, and one plate was used for CD8 memory. To estimate repertoire size and how much clonotype sharing occurs between individuals, the study deeply sequenced the blood TCR repertoires of roughly 5 healthy adults. Leukapheresis yielded between about 0.94 and 8.9 billion PBMCs per donor. Different laboratories and diverse techniques were used to prepare libraries and sequence TCR repertoires, to increase sequencing depth and limit assay-specific biases. Findings and caveats that apply to the study as a whole: The genetic and exposure-history diversity represented was limited by the small number of donors. Naive subsets generally had larger estimated clonotype richness than memory subsets. Only blood was sampled, and tissue TCR repertoires likely differ from those in blood. Based on pairwise subsampling, the degree of clonotype sharing among donors was expected to be affected by sequencing depth. Even with the large sequencing depth, rarefaction of the sorted-subset datasets indicated that sequencing was incomplete. Compared with non-shared clonotypes, the clonotypes found in all four sorted-subset donors had higher generation probabilities. Across four donors, about 5.2% of naive CD4, approximately 3.6% of naive CD8, 2.3% of memory CD4, and about 0.44% of memory CD8 clonotypes were shared.

Using the deep immunoSEQ assay, multiplex PCR amplified TCR CDR3 regions from genomic DNA. Extracted genomic DNA from each cell subset was spread evenly across all wells of several immunoSEQ 96-well plates, with each plate serving as a replicate. For sorted subsets, roughly 200 ng of genomic DNA, equivalent to some 30,000 T cell genomes, went into each replicate PCR. Purified libraries were quantified with a Qubit 3.0 fluorometer, sized on a Bioanalyzer 2100, and re-quantified with the KAPA Library Quantification kit. Every immunoSEQ 96-well plate was sequenced on a separate single-read 150-cycle Illumina NextSeq 550 flow cell. In the source study's methods: Because only junctional sequences without quality scores were contained in the immunoSEQ output, filtering matching that applied to full-length reads could not be performed. Sequences were annotated with PyIR, a Python wrapper for IgBLAST v1.9, and V/J genes and CDR3 were assigned using IMGT germline references. Reads were filtered out if the reads had weak V/J assignments (E-value above 1e-6), no CDR3, stop codons, out-of-frame junctions, or ambiguous translated residues. V3J clonotypes were defined as sequences sharing an identical inferred V gene, J gene, and CDR3 amino acid sequence. Percentage overlap between repertoires was computed as shared unique clonotypes divided by the size of the smaller repertoire. Repertoire richness was assessed with RTK rarefaction, the Chao1 estimator, and Recon v2.1 estimates of unobserved clonotypes. Generation probabilities were computed with OLGA for all TCRbeta clonotypes obtained by the gDNA method from several donors. The source is immuneACCESS, and TCRdb retained only in-frame sequences with V and J called. Part of the clones is not carried over; for the studies checked, unresolved V genes explain less than half of this, and the remainder is unexplained. The D gene and trimming were derived from the DNA, and the V and J assignments and clone size from that table. The sample table holds over 2 million clones, of which roughly 94% were seen once. The ten largest account for 0.13% of the sample.

About this clone itself: Its antigen remains unidentified. No base quality values were provided; no much bigger clone lies one nucleotide off.

Healthy HIV-negative adults with no recently reported acute infections or vaccinations were included as donors. Only Caucasian adults living in Nashville, Tennessee, USA were represented among the donors. CD4+ T cells were enriched through magnetic negative selection, after which naive cells were positively selected on CD45RA and the remaining negative fraction served as the memory subset. Blood was obtained by leukapheresis, after which PBMCs were separated by Ficoll-Histopaque density gradient centrifugation and cryopreserved in liquid nitrogen vapor phase. Purity and quantity of every magnetically sorted T cell population were checked by analytical flow cytometry. Each sorted fraction had its genomic DNA isolated and then quantified by UV absorbance on a Nanodrop 2000c. This receptor was obtained from a man aged 18 to 29 in good health. What was sequenced was naive CD4+ T cells sorted from blood. Read against the paper, the sample's cell subset or site label means: CD45RA+ positively selected.

The CDR3 reads CAIGAGMNTEAFF. The sequenced DNA: TGTGCCATCGGAGCAGGCATGAACACTGAAGCTTTCTTT. The chain employs TRBV10-3 and TRBJ1-1; the D gene lacks a confident call. V is pared back by 8 bases and J by 0 bases, with 10 bases lying between the germline termini. From the germline V gene, CDR1 is ENHRY and CDR2 is SYGVKD. The CDR3 starts with the cysteine, ends with the phenylalanine, and has 13 residues. Just the 39-base CDR3 DNA is kept, in frame starting at base 1.